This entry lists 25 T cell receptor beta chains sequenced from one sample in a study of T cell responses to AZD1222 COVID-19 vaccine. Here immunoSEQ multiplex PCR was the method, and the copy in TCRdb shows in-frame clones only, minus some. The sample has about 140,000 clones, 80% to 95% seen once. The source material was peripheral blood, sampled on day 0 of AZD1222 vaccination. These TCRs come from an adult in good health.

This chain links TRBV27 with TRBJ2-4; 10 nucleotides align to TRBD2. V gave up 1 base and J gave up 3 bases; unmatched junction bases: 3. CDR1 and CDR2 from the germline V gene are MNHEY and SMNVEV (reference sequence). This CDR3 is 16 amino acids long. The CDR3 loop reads CASSLYLAGDKNIQYF. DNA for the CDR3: TGTGCCAGCAGTTTATATCTAGCGGGGGACAAAAACATTCAGTACTTC.

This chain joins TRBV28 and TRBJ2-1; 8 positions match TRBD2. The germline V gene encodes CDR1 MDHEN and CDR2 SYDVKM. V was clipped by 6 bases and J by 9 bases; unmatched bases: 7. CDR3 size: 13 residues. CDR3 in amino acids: CASRLAGTGEQFF. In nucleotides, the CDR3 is TGTGCCAGCAGGCTAGCGGGCACAGGTGAGCAGTTCTTC.

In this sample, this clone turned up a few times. In DNA, the CDR3 is TGTGCCAGTAGTATGGACAGGGTGCGGGGCTACACCTTC. It yields the protein CASSMDRVRGYTF. V is TRBV19 and J is TRBJ1-2; 8 positions match TRBD1. The CDR3 has 13 residues. Trimming took 3 bases from V and 8 from J; bases not matched to a gene: 5. CDR1 LNHDA and CDR2 SQIVND come from the germline V gene (reference sequence).

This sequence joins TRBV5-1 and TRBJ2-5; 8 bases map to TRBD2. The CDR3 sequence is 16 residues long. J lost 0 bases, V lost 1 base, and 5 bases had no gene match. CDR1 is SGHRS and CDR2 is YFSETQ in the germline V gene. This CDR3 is CASSLSPSGHQETQYF. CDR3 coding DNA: TGCGCCAGCAGCTTGTCCCCTAGCGGGCACCAAGAGACCCAGTACTTC.

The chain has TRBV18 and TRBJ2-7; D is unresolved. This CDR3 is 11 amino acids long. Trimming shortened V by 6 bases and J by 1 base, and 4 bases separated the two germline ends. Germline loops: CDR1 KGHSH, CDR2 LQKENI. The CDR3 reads CASSLSYEQYF. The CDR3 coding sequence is TGTGCCAGCTCCCTTTCCTACGAGCAGTACTTC.

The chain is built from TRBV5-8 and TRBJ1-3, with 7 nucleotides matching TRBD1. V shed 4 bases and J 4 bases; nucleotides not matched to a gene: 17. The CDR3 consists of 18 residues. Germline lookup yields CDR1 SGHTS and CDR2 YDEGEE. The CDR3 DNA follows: TGTGCCAGCAGCCGGGAAGGGGGCGCGAAAACAGACGGAAACACCATATATTTT. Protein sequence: CASSREGGAKTDGNTIYF.

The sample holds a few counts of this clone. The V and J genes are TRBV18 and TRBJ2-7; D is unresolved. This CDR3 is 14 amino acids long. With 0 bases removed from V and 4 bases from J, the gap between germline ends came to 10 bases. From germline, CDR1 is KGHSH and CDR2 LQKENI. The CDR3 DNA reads TGTGCCAGCTCACCACCGGTGAATAGATACGAGCAGTACTTC. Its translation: CASSPPVNRYEQYF.

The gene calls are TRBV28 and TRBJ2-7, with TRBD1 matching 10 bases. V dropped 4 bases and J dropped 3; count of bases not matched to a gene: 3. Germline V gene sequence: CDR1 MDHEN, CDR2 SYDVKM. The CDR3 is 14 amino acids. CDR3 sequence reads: CASSSRTGGYEQYF. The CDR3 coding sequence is TGTGCCAGCAGTTCCCGGACAGGGGGCTACGAGCAGTACTTC. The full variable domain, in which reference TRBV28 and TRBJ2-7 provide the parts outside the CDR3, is DVKVTQSSRYLVKRTGEKVFLECVQDMDHENMFWYRQDPGLGLRLIYFSYDVKMKEKGDIPEGYSVSREKKERFSLILESASTNQTSMYLCASSSRTGGYEQYFGPGTRLTVT.

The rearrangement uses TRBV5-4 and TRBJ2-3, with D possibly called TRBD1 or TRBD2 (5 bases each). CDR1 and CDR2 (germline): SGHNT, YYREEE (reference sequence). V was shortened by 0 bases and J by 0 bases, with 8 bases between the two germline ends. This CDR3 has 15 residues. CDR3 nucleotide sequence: TGTGCCAGCAGCTTGGGAGGGGCGAGCACAGATACGCAGTATTTT. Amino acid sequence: CASSLGGASTDTQYF.

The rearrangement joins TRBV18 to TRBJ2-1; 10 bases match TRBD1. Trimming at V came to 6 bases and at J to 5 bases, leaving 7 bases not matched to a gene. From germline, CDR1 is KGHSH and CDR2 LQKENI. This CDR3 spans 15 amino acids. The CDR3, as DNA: TGTGCCAGCTCGCCGGGACAGGGGTCCAACAATGAGCAGTTCTTC. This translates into CASSPGQGSNNEQFF.

CDR3 bases: TGTGCCAGCAGTTTACGACAGGGGACAGATACGCAGTATTTT. Its protein is CASSLRQGTDTQYF. J is TRBJ2-3 and V is TRBV27; 8 bases are shared with TRBD1. CDR1 MNHEY and CDR2 SMNVEV come from the germline V gene (reference sequence). This CDR3 has 14 amino acids. The junction had 1 base not matched to a gene; V was cut back by 2 bases and J by 3 bases.

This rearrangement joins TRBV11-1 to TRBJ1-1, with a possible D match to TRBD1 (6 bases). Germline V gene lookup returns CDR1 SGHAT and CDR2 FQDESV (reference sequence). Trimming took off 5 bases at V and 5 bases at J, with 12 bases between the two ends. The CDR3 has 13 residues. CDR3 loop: CASSQNRVTEAFF. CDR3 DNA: TGTGCCAGCAGCCAAAACAGGGTTACTGAAGCTTTCTTT.

The CDR3 is CASSHASPGRNNEQFF. The CDR3 DNA follows: TGTGCCAGCAGCCACGCCTCCCCGGGGCGTAACAATGAGCAGTTCTTC. The chain links TRBV3-1 (or the pseudogene TRBV3-2) to TRBJ2-1; D possibly matches TRBD1 or TRBD2 (5 bases each). V gave up 3 bases and J gave up 5 bases, with 17 bases separating them. Germline values: CDR1 LGHDT, CDR2 YNNKEL (reference sequence). The CDR3 is made up of 16 amino acids.

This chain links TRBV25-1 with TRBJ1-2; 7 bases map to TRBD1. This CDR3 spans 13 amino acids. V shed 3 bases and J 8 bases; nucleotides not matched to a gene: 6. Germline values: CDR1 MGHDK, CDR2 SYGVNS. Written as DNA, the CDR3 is TGTGCCAGCAGTGACATGACAGGGAGAGGCTACACCTTC. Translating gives CASSDMTGRGYTF.

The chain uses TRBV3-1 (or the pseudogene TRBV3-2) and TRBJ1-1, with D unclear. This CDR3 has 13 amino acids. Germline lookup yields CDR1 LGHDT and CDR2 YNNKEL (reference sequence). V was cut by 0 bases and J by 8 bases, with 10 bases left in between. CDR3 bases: TGTGCCAGCAGCCAAGATCCAGGCCGCGAAGCTTTCTTT. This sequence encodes CASSQDPGREAFF.

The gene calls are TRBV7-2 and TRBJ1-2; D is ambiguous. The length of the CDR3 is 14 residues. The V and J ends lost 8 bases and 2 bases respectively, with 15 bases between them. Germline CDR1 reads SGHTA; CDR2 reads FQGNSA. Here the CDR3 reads CASQPNIPNYGYTF. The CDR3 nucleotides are TGTGCCAGCCAGCCCAATATCCCGAACTATGGCTACACCTTC.

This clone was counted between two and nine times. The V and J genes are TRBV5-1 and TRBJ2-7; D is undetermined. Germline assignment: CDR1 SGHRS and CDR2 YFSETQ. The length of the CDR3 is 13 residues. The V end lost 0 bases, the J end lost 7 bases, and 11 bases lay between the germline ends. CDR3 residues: CASSLGGFGEQYF. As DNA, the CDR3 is TGCGCCAGCAGCTTGGGGGGATTTGGTGAGCAGTACTTC.

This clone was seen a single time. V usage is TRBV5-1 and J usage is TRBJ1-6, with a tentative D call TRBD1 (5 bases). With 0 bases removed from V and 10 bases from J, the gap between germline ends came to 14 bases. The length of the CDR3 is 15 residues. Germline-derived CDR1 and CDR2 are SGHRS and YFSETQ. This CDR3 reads CASSLDPGRFSPLHF. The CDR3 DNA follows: TGCGCCAGCAGCTTGGATCCAGGGAGGTTCTCACCCCTCCACTTT.

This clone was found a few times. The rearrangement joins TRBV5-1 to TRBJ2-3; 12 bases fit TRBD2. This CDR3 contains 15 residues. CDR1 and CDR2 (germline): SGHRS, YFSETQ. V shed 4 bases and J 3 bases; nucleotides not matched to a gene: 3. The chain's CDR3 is CASSLAGGGTDTQYF. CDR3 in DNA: TGCGCCAGCAGCCTAGCGGGAGGGGGTACAGATACGCAGTATTTT.

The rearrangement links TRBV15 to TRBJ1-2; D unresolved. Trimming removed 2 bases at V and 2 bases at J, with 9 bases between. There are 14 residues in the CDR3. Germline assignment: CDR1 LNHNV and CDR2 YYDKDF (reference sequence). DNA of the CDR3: TGTGCCACCAGCAGACCCGGCGGAAACTATGGCTACACCTTC. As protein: CATSRPGGNYGYTF.

CDR3 region: CSVRGTGGLDEQYF. The CDR3 DNA reads TGCAGCGTTAGGGGGACGGGAGGGCTGGACGAGCAGTACTTC. The gene calls are TRBV29-1 and TRBJ2-7, with 8 bases aligning to TRBD2. V gave up 5 bases and J gave up 5 bases; unmatched junction bases: 11. Germline assignment: CDR1 SQVTM and CDR2 ANQGSEA. This CDR3 region has 14 residues.

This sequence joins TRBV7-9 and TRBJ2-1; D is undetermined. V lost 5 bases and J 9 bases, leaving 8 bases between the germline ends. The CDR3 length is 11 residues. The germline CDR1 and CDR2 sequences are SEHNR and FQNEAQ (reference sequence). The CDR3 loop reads CASSRSAEQFF. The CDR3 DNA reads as TGTGCCAGCAGCCGAAGTGCTGAGCAGTTCTTC.

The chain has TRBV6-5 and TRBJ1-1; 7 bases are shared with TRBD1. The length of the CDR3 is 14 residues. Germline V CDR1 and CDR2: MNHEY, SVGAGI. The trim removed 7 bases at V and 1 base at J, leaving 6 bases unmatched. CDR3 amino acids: CASINRGGNTEAFF. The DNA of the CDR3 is TGTGCCAGCATCAACAGGGGAGGGAACACTGAAGCTTTCTTT.

The CDR3 reads CASSYSKSTGDGREQFF. CDR3 nucleotides: TGTGCCAGCAGTTACTCGAAATCGACAGGGGACGGCCGTGAGCAGTTCTTC. This chain links TRBV6-2 or TRBV6-3 with TRBJ2-1, with 8 bases matching TRBD1. The CDR3 consists of 17 residues. Germline values: CDR1 MNHEY, CDR2 SVGEGT. Germline trimming cut 0 bases from V and 9 bases from J; bases unmatched to any gene: 13.

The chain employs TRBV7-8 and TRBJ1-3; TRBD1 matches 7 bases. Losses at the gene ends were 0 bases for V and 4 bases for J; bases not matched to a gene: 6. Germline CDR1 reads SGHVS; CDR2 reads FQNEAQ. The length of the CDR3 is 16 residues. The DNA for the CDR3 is TGTGCCAGCAGCTTAGCCAGCAGGGGGATCGGAAACACCATATATTTT. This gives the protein CASSLASRGIGNTIYF.